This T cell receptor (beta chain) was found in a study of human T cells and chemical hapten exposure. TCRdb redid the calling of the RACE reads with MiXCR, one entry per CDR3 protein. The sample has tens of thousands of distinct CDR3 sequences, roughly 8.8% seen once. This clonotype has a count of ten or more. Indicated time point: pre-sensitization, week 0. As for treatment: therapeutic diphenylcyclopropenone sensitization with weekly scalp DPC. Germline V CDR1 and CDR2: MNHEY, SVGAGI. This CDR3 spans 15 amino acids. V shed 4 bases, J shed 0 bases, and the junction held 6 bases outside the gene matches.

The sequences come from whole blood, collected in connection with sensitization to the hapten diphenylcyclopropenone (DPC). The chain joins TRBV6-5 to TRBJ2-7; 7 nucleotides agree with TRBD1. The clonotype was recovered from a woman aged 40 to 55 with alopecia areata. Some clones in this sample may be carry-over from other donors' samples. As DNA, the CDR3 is TGTGCCAGCAGTTCCACCGGGACAGCCTCCTACGAGCAGTACTTC. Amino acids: CASSSTGTASYEQYF.